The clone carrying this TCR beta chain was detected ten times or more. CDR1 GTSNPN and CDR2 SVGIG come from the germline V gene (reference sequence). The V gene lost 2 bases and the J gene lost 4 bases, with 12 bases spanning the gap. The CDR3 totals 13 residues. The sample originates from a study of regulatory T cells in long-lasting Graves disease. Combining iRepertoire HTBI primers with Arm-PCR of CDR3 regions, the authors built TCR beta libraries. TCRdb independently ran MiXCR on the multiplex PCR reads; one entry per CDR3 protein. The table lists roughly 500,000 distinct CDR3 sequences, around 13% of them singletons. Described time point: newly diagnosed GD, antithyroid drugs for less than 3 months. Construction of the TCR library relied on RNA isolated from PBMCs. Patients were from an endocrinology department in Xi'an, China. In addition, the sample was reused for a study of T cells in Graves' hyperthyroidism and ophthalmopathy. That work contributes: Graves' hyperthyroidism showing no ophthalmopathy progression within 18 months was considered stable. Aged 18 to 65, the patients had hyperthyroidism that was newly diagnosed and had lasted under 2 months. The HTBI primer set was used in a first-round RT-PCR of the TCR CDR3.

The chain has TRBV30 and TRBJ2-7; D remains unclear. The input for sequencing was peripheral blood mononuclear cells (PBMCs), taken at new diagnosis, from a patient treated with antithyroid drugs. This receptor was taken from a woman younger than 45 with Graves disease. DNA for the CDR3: TGTGCCTGGAGTAAAGGCGGTCAGTACGAGCAGTACTTC. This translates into CAWSKGGQYEQYF.